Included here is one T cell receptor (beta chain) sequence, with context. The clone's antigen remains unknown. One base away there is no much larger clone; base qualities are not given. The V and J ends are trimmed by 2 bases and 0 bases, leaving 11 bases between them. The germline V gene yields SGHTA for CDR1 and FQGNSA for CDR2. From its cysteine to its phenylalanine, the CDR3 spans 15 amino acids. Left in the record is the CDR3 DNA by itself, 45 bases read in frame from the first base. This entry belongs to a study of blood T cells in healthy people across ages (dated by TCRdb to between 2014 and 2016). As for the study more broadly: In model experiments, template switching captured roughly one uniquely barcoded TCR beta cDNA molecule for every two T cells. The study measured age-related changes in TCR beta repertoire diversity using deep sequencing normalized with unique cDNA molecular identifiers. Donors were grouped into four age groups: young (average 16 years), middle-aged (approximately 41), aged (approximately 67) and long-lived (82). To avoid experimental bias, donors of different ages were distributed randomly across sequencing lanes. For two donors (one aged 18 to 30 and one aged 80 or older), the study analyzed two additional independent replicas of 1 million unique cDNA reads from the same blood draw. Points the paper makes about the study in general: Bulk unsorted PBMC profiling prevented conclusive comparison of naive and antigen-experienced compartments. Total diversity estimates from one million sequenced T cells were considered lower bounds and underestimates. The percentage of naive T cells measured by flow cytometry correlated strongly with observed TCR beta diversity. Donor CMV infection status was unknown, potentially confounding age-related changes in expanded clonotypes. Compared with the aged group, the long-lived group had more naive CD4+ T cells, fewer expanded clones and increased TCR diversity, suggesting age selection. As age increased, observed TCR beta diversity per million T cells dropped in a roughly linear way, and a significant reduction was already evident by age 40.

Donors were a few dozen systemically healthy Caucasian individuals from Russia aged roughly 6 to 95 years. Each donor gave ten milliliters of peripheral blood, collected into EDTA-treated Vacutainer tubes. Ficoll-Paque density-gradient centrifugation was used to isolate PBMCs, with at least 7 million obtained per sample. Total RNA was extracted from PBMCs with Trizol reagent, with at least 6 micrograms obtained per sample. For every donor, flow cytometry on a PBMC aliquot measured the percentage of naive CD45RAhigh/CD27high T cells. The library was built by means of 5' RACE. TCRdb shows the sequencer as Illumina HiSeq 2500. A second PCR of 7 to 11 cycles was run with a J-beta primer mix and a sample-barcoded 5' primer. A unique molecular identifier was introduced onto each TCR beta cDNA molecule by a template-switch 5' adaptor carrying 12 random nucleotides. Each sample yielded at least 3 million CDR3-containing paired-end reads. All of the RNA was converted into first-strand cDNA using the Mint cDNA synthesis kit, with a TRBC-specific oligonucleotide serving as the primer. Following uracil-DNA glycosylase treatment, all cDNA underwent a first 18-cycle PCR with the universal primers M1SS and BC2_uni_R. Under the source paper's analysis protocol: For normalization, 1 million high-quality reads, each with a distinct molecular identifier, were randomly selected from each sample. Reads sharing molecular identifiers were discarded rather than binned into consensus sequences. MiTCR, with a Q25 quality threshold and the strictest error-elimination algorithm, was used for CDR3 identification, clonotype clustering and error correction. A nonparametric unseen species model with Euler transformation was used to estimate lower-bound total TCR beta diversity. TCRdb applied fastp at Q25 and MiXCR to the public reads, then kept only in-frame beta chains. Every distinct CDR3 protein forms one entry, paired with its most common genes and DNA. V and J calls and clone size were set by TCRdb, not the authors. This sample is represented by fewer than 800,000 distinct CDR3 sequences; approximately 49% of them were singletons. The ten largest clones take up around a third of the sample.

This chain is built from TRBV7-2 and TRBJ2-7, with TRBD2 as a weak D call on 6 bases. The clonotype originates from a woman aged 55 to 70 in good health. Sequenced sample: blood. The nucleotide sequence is TGTGCCAGCAGCTTACGCGGGACCTTCTCCTACGAGCAGTACTTC. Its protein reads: CASSLRGTFSYEQYF.